A selection of T cell receptor beta chains follows, all from one sample in a study of beta chain features in type 1 diabetes. Only in-frame clones appear in the TCRdb table, and some are missing; sequencing was by immunoSEQ multiplex PCR. Here the sample spans more than 150,000 clones, 9% to 10% being singletons. The specimen sequenced was central memory CD4+ T cells from blood. The receptors come from a woman between 25 and 40 years old with type 1 diabetes. The CDR3 runs from the conserved cysteine through the conserved F or W. The D gene is left open where the match is weak. Expanded clones are given a class, and other clones once, few, many or no size at all.

abundance	len	d_gene	v_gene	j_gene	CDR3aa	CDR3nt
.	14	.	TRBV6-5	TRBJ2-2	CASSYERVAGELFF	TGTGCCAGCAGTTACGAAAGAGTTGCCGGGGAGCTGTTTTTT
.	15	TRBD1	TRBV5-1	TRBJ2-2	CASSRGQPNTGELFF	TGCGCCAGCAGCCGGGGACAGCCTAACACCGGGGAGCTGTTTTTT
few	13	.	TRBV4-1	TRBJ1-1	CASSQESQSEAFF	TGCGCCAGCAGCCAAGAATCACAGTCTGAAGCTTTCTTT
few	15	.	TRBV4-1	TRBJ1-5	CASSQVLGGDQPQHF	TGCGCCAGCAGCCAAGTTTTGGGGGGGGATCAGCCCCAGCATTTT
.	15	.	TRBV5-1	TRBJ2-1	CASSFGGTVYNEQFF	TGCGCCAGCAGCTTTGGCGGGACAGTCTACAATGAGCAGTTCTTC
.	11	.	TRBV30	TRBJ2-5	CAWSSSETQYF	TGTGCCTGGAGTTCGTCCGAGACCCAGTACTTC
few	15	TRBD2	TRBV28	TRBJ2-5	CASSPTSGRVETQYF	TGTGCCAGCAGCCCGACTAGCGGGAGGGTGGAGACCCAGTACTTC
few	15	TRBD2	TRBV6-5	TRBJ2-1	CASSYSGLSEREVFF	TGTGCCAGCAGTTACTCCGGGTTATCAGAGCGGGAGGTGTTCTTC
.	14	TRBD2	TRBV2	TRBJ2-1	CASGILAGLSEQFF	TGTGCCAGCGGGATACTAGCGGGATTGAGTGAGCAGTTCTTC
few	14	TRBD2	TRBV28	TRBJ2-7	CASSLLAGGYEQYF	TGTGCCAGCAGTCTTCTAGCGGGAGGGTACGAGCAGTACTTC
.	15	TRBD2	TRBV7-2	TRBJ2-7	CASSIIAGGPNEQYF	TGTGCCAGCAGCATAATAGCGGGAGGGCCCAACGAGCAGTACTTC
many	13	TRBD1	TRBV30	TRBJ2-5	CACRTGAGETQYF	TGTGCCTGCCGGACAGGGGCGGGCGAGACCCAGTACTTC
.	13	.	TRBV30	TRBJ2-3	CAWSVSYTDTQYF	TGTGCCTGGAGTGTATCCTACACAGATACGCAGTATTTT
.	14	TRBD1	TRBV6-6	TRBJ2-7	CASSSRQGPYEQYF	TGTGCCAGCAGTTCAAGACAGGGCCCCTACGAGCAGTACTTC
few	15	.	TRBV7-2	TRBJ2-7	CASSAQIMAGHEQYF	TGTGCCAGCAGCGCACAGATTATGGCCGGCCACGAGCAGTACTTC
.	14	TRBD1	TRBV6-5	TRBJ1-5	CASSTGQGVQPQHF	TGTGCCAGCAGTACGGGACAGGGGGTTCAGCCCCAGCATTTT
.	13	.	TRBV28	TRBJ2-2	CATHEGRAGELFF	TGTGCCACCCATGAGGGTAGGGCCGGGGAGCTGTTTTTT